The 14 T cell receptor beta chains reported below all come from one sample, sequenced in a study of cytomegalovirus exposure and HLA in healthy donors. Some clones are missing from TCRdb's copy, which holds only in-frame ones; the method was immunoSEQ multiplex PCR. The data contain around 170,000 clones, 85% of them singletons. The sequenced material came from PBMCs. The receptors were gathered from a young man in good health and CMV-seropositive.

The chain couples TRBV11-2 to TRBJ2-5; 8 nucleotides match TRBD2. V lost 2 bases and J lost 5; bases outside the gene matches: 13. Germline V CDR1 and CDR2: SGHAT, FQNNGV. This CDR3 contains 17 residues. In DNA form, the CDR3 reads TGTGCCAGCAGCTTACTTTCCCGCCCGGGCGGGGGGGAGACCCAGTACTTC. Its protein is CASSLLSRPGGGETQYF.

The rearrangement joins TRBV6-5 to TRBJ1-1; 9 positions agree with TRBD1. J was trimmed by 7 bases and V by 2 bases; bases with no gene match: 8. The CDR3 is 15 residues long. Germline V gives CDR1 MNHEY, CDR2 SVGAGI. The CDR3 protein is CASSYEGQGPFEAFF. As DNA, the CDR3 is TGTGCCAGCAGTTACGAGGGACAGGGACCCTTTGAAGCTTTCTTT.

This clone was counted a single time. The genes are TRBV5-6 and TRBJ2-4; D uncertain. Trimming shortened V by 4 bases and J by 10 bases, and 15 bases separated the two germline ends. Germline V gives CDR1 SGHDT, CDR2 YYEEEE. This CDR3 region has 13 residues. CDR3 region: CASSPNSPLIQYF. In DNA, the CDR3 is TGTGCCAGCAGCCCTAATTCGCCCCTAATTCAGTACTTC.

The chain uses TRBV9 and TRBJ1-2, with D unclear. Germline V gene lookup returns CDR1 SGDLS and CDR2 YYNGEE. V shed 4 bases and J shed 1 base, with 14 bases lying between them. The CDR3 is made up of 15 amino acids. The CDR3 coding sequence is TGTGCCAGCAGCCCAAGTCTGGCAGATAACTATGGCTACACCTTC. Amino acid sequence: CASSPSLADNYGYTF.

This clone was detected once. The chain recombines TRBV7-3 with TRBJ2-2; D perhaps matches TRBD2 (5 bases). Deletions cut 8 bases from V and 7 bases from J, with 14 bases between. Germline loops: CDR1 SGHTA, CDR2 FQGTGA. The CDR3 has 13 amino acids. The CDR3: CASRLSAGGELFF. CDR3 coding DNA: TGTGCCAGCCGGCTTAGTGCGGGCGGGGAGCTGTTTTTT.

The chain recombines TRBV28 with TRBJ1-5, with D unresolved. Deletions cut 4 bases from V and 12 bases from J, with 10 bases between. The CDR3 spans 11 residues. The germline CDR1 and CDR2 sequences are MDHEN and SYDVKM. The CDR3 spells CASSSLPSQHF. The CDR3 coding sequence is TGTGCCAGCAGTTCCCTCCCTAGCCAGCATTTT.

The chain employs TRBV14 and TRBJ2-7, with 7 bases that match TRBD2. The CDR3 sequence is 16 residues long. The germline V gene has CDR1 SGHDN and CDR2 FVKESK. The trim removed 0 bases at V and 4 bases at J, leaving 9 bases unmatched. The CDR3 DNA reads as TGTGCCAGCAGCCAAGATCGGGCGGGAGCGGAATACGAGCAGTACTTC. It yields the protein CASSQDRAGAEYEQYF.

Concerning this clone: In the same sample, other DNA sequences code for this CDR3. The gene calls are TRBV5-1 and TRBJ2-7; 8 nucleotides align to TRBD1. The CDR3 length is 14 residues. Germline loops: CDR1 SGHRS, CDR2 YFSETQ. J gave up 2 bases and V 0 bases, and 1 base lay outside the gene matches. In nucleotides, the CDR3 is TGCGCCAGCAGCTTGGGGACAGGGCCCTACGAGCAGTACTTC. This codes for CASSLGTGPYEQYF.

V gene TRBV18 combines with J gene TRBJ1-3, with 10 bases fitting TRBD1. CDR1 is KGHSH and CDR2 is LQKENI in the germline V gene. The junction had 4 bases not matched to a gene; V was cut back by 1 base and J by 1 base. There are 17 residues in the CDR3. This CDR3 reads CASSPRDRGLSGNTIYF. The CDR3 DNA sequence: TGTGCCAGCTCACCACGGGACAGGGGACTTTCTGGAAACACCATATATTTT.

The chain links TRBV2 to TRBJ2-6; D may be TRBD2 (5 bases). This CDR3 has 14 amino acids. Trimming shortened V by 4 bases and J by 2 bases, and 6 bases separated the two germline ends. Germline V gene sequence: CDR1 SNHLY, CDR2 FYNNEI. As DNA, the CDR3 is TGTGCCAGCAGTGGGGAGCCTGGGGCCAACGTCCTGACTTTC. Protein product: CASSGEPGANVLTF.

The table lists this clone with a few counts. The DNA of the CDR3 is TGTGCCAGTAGTATAGGACAGGGGGCGCGTGGCCCCTACGAGCAGTACTTC. It specifies CASSIGQGARGPYEQYF. The V and J genes are TRBV19 and TRBJ2-7; 10 bases fit TRBD1. CDR1 and CDR2 from the germline V gene are LNHDA and SQIVND (reference sequence). V shed 1 base and J 2 bases; nucleotides not matched to a gene: 8. This CDR3 has 17 amino acids.

This chain connects TRBV7-6 to TRBJ2-7; 9 bases agree with TRBD2. This CDR3 has 15 residues. Germline V CDR1 and CDR2: SGHVS, FNYEAQ. V gave up 4 bases and J gave up 6 bases; unmatched junction bases: 10. The CDR3 loop is CASSSGTSRGGEQYF. As DNA, the CDR3 is TGTGCCAGCAGCTCCGGGACTAGCCGCGGGGGCGAGCAGTACTTC. Combining the CDR3 with reference TRBV7-6 and TRBJ2-7 gives the whole variable domain GAGVSQSPRYKVTKRGQDVALRCDPISGHVSLYWYRQALGQGPEFLTYFNYEAQQDKSGLPNDRFSAERPEGSISTLTIQRTEQRDSAMYRCASSSGTSRGGEQYFGPGTRLTVT.

V and J are TRBV7-2 and TRBJ2-4, with TRBD1 identical over 7 bases. The germline V gene encodes CDR1 SGHTA and CDR2 FQGNSA. Losses at the gene ends were 4 bases for V and 5 bases for J; bases not matched to a gene: 11. The CDR3 has 16 amino acids. The CDR3 spells CASSSIGGSIENIQYF. CDR3 DNA: TGTGCCAGCAGCTCCATAGGGGGCAGTATAGAAAACATTCAGTACTTC.

The rearrangement joins TRBV29-1 to TRBJ2-6; 9 bases match TRBD1. The CDR3 consists of 16 residues. Losses at the gene ends were 6 bases for V and 1 base for J; bases not matched to a gene: 7. CDR1 SQVTM and CDR2 ANQGSEA come from the germline V gene. Here the CDR3 reads CSVFGTGFSGANVLTF. The CDR3 DNA reads as TGCAGCGTGTTCGGGACAGGGTTTTCTGGGGCCAACGTCCTGACTTTC.